The 21 T cell receptor beta chains reported below all come from one sample, sequenced in a study of blood T cell repertoires in COVID-19. Repertoires were generated with immunoSEQ multiplex PCR, while TCRdb's copy carries only in-frame clones and drops some. The sample carries roughly 190,000 clones, roughly 83% recorded once. Sample: PBMCs or T cells enriched from blood (not recorded which). Receptors originate from a woman in her 30s who had recovered from COVID-19.

This sequence joins TRBV5-1 and TRBJ1-4, with TRBD1 matching 9 bases. The CDR3 is 12 amino acids. With V trimmed by 7 bases and J by 10 bases, 5 bases remained unmatched. Germline lookup yields CDR1 SGHRS and CDR2 YFSETQ. The CDR3 region is CASYQDRGKLFF. The CDR3 region has the DNA TGCGCCAGCTACCAGGACAGGGGAAAACTGTTTTTT.

The V and J genes are TRBV5-1 and TRBJ1-4; 8 bases are shared with TRBD1. CDR3 length equals 14 residues. Trimming removed 5 bases from V and 8 bases from J; junction bases left unmatched: 8. The V gene's germline CDR1 is SGHRS and CDR2 YFSETQ. The chain's CDR3 is CASRPGQGPEKLFF. CDR3 DNA sequence: TGCGCCAGCAGACCCGGACAGGGCCCCGAAAAACTGTTTTTT.

The chain joins TRBV29-1 to TRBJ2-1; TRBD1 matches at 8 bases. V gave up 6 bases and J gave up 6 bases; unmatched junction bases: 7. Looked up from germline, CDR1 is SQVTM and CDR2 is ANQGSEA. The CDR3 consists of 13 residues. The CDR3 spells CSVDRTGSNEQFF. Written as DNA, the CDR3 is TGCAGCGTCGACAGGACAGGGAGCAATGAGCAGTTCTTC.

J is TRBJ2-3 and V is TRBV7-3, with 8 bases matching TRBD1. The J segment lost 6 bases and the V segment lost 5 bases, leaving 16 bases of the junction unmatched. CDR1 SGHTA and CDR2 FQGTGA come from the germline V gene. The CDR3 has 17 amino acids. The CDR3 DNA follows: TGTGCCAGCAGCGGACGGACAGGGAGGAGGCCCACTGATACGCAGTATTTT. Its translation is CASSGRTGRRPTDTQYF. Based on the CDR3 plus reference TRBV7-3 and TRBJ2-3, the full variable domain is GAGVSQTPSNKVTEKGKYVELRCDPISGHTALYWYRQSLGQGPEFLIYFQGTGAADDSGLPNDRFFAVRPEGSVSTLKIQRTERGDSAVYLCASSGRTGRRPTDTQYFGPGTRLTVL.

The chain links TRBV7-2 to TRBJ2-5, with D perhaps matching TRBD1 (6 bases). The CDR3 extends over 15 amino acids. Between the trimmed V and J ends, which lost 2 bases and 5 bases, there was a span of 15 bases. Germline-derived CDR1 and CDR2 are SGHTA and FQGNSA. The CDR3 nucleotides read TGTGCCAGCAGCTTACTGCCAGGGGATCAGGAGACCCAGTACTTC. Its protein is CASSLLPGDQETQYF.

This clone is medium-sized (0.01 to 0.1%) in the sample. CDR3 amino acids: CASSSAIGGFSGNTIYF. The CDR3 bases are TGTGCCAGCAGCTCTGCAATAGGGGGTTTCTCTGGAAACACCATATATTTT. The V call is TRBV7-2, the J call TRBJ1-3, with D possibly being TRBD1 (6 bases). V was trimmed by 4 bases and J by 0 bases, leaving 16 bases between them. Per germline, CDR1 SGHTA and CDR2 FQGNSA. The length of the CDR3 is 17 residues.

This rearrangement joins TRBV7-9 to TRBJ2-5, with D maybe TRBD1 (7 bases). The germline V gene has CDR1 SEHNR and CDR2 FQNEAQ (reference sequence). The CDR3 totals 15 residues. Trimming took 5 bases from V and 1 from J, leaving 14 bases between them. In DNA form, the CDR3 reads TGTGCCAGCAGCCCCCAGGGGGGCACCCAAGAGACCCAGTACTTC. Its protein is CASSPQGGTQETQYF.

The chain recombines TRBV7-9 with TRBJ2-1; D possibly corresponds to TRBD2 (5 bases). The CDR3 length is 15 residues. Trimming took 1 base from V and 6 from J, leaving 13 bases between them. Per germline, CDR1 SEHNR and CDR2 FQNEAQ (reference sequence). CDR3 sequence reads: CASSLVGEEGNEQFF. As DNA, the CDR3 is TGTGCCAGCAGCTTAGTTGGTGAAGAGGGCAATGAGCAGTTCTTC.

The chain has TRBV7-2 and TRBJ2-7, with 8 bases that match TRBD2. CDR1 SGHTA and CDR2 FQGNSA come from the germline V gene. Unmatched junction bases numbered 2, after V lost 5 bases and J lost 2 bases. The CDR3 is 13 amino acids. DNA of the CDR3: TGTGCCAGCAGCCCGGGAGGGCCCTACGAGCAGTACTTC. It is translated as CASSPGGPYEQYF.

This sequence joins TRBV27 and TRBJ2-7; TRBD1 might be the D (6 bases). CDR3 size: 14 residues. V lost 5 bases and J lost 1, with 12 bases in between. The germline V gene has CDR1 MNHEY and CDR2 SMNVEV (reference sequence). The CDR3 DNA follows: TGTGCCAGCAGTCCCGGGACACCATCCTACGAGCAGTACGTC. As protein: CASSPGTPSYEQYV.

The J gene is TRBJ2-7, the V gene TRBV10-3; 14 bases are a match to TRBD2. The germline V gene has CDR1 ENHRY and CDR2 SYGVKD. The J segment lost 6 bases and the V segment lost 6 bases, leaving 4 bases of the junction unmatched. The CDR3 spans 14 residues. The CDR3 DNA reads as TGTGCCATCAGGGGGACTAGCGGGGGAGGCGAGCAGTACGTC. Its translation is CAIRGTSGGGEQYV.

This clone was detected only once. The J gene is TRBJ2-7, the V gene TRBV5-1; TRBD1 matches 9 bases. The length of the CDR3 is 16 residues. The germline CDR1 and CDR2 sequences are SGHRS and YFSETQ. V lost 5 bases, J lost 4 bases, and 13 bases stayed unmatched. The CDR3 sequence: CASSFASGTGIYEQYF. The CDR3 bases are TGCGCCAGCAGTTTCGCATCCGGGACAGGGATTTACGAGCAGTACTTC.

This clone was seen only a few times. J is TRBJ2-1 and V is TRBV3-1 (or the pseudogene TRBV3-2), with 7 positions matching TRBD1. Trimming at V came to 4 bases and at J to 2 bases, leaving 8 bases not matched to a gene. The CDR3 loop spans 16 amino acids. CDR1 and CDR2 from the germline V gene are LGHDT and YNNKEL (reference sequence). The CDR3 coding sequence is TGTGCCAGCAGCCGAGAGGGGGCCCGGACCTACAATGAGCAGTTCTTC. The encoded protein is CASSREGARTYNEQFF.

The CDR3 sequence: CASSLAGVVNEQFF. The CDR3 DNA sequence: TGTGCCAGCAGCTTAGCGGGAGTGGTCAATGAGCAGTTCTTC. This chain links TRBV7-3 with TRBJ2-1; 7 nucleotides align to TRBD2. There are 14 residues in the CDR3. CDR1 is SGHTA and CDR2 is FQGTGA in the germline V gene. Trimming took 2 bases from V and 6 from J; bases not matched to a gene: 4.

The CDR3 loop reads CASSQTGRGGYTF. CDR3 DNA: TGTGCCAGCAGCCAAACAGGGAGAGGTGGCTACACCTTC. V and J are TRBV7-2 and TRBJ1-2; tentative D call: TRBD1 (6 bases). Germline lookup yields CDR1 SGHTA and CDR2 FQGNSA. Trimming left V 5 bases short and J 7 bases short, with 14 bases between. The CDR3 runs to 13 residues.

The chain's CDR3 is CASTRRTPYNEQFF. CDR3 DNA sequence: TGTGCCAGCACCCGACGGACTCCCTACAATGAGCAGTTCTTC. V usage is TRBV28 and J usage is TRBJ2-1, with a weak D call TRBD2 (5 bases). Trimming removed 7 bases at V and 2 bases at J, with 12 bases between. The CDR3 totals 14 residues. Germline-derived CDR1 and CDR2 are MDHEN and SYDVKM.

The genes are TRBV7-9 and TRBJ1-1; D possibly corresponds to TRBD1 (5 bases). V lost 11 bases and J lost 0, with 19 bases in between. The CDR3 runs to 15 residues. Germline CDR1 reads SEHNR; CDR2 reads FQNEAQ (reference sequence). CDR3 sequence (DNA): TGTGCCGCCAGCCGCCGGGGGATGATGAACACTGAAGCTTTCTTT. It translates to CAASRRGMMNTEAFF.

J is TRBJ2-7 and V is TRBV19, with D unresolved. This CDR3 region has 14 residues. V gave up 1 base and J gave up 0 bases, with 7 bases separating them. Germline V gene lookup returns CDR1 LNHDA and CDR2 SQIVND (reference sequence). The CDR3 DNA reads TGTGCCAGTAGTATAGGTGTGAGCTCCTACGAGCAGTACTTC. Residues: CASSIGVSSYEQYF.

This clone was seen once. The rearrangement links TRBV6-1 to TRBJ1-2; D remains unclear. The germline gives CDR1 MNHNS, CDR2 SASEGT. The CDR3 spans 13 residues. V lost 3 bases to trimming and J lost 1 base, with 6 bases between them. Here the CDR3 reads CASSETDNYGYTF. Here the CDR3 DNA reads TGTGCCAGCAGTGAGACTGATAACTATGGCTACACCTTC.

CDR3 nucleotides: TGTGCCAGCATCCTACCCAACTCTGGAAACACCATATATTTT. As protein: CASILPNSGNTIYF. V and J are TRBV6-5 and TRBJ1-3; D is ambiguous. The V gene's germline CDR1 is MNHEY and CDR2 SVGAGI. This CDR3 has 14 amino acids. Deletions cut 7 bases from V and 0 bases from J, with 10 bases between.

The rearrangement uses TRBV24-1 and TRBJ2-1; TRBD2 matches at 9 bases. Germline-derived CDR1 and CDR2 are KGHDR and SFDVKD. Trimming removed 4 bases from V and 3 bases from J; junction bases left unmatched: 6. This CDR3 is built from 16 residues. This CDR3 is CATSDLAGAHYNEQFF. The DNA for the CDR3 is TGTGCCACCAGTGACTTAGCGGGGGCGCACTACAATGAGCAGTTCTTC.